This T cell receptor beta chain came from a study of blood T cell repertoires in COVID-19. Across the study: The United States, Italy and Spain supplied acute and convalescent COVID-19 samples.

Assay: immunoSEQ multiplex PCR; the TCRdb copy retains only in-frame clones and omits some. The sample holds a few hundred thousand clones, approximately 83% seen once. This clone was seen more than once but under ten times. The TCR comes from a woman in her 70s with acute or convalescent COVID-19. The sequenced material came from peripheral blood.

The CDR3 nucleotides are TGTGCCTGGAGTACCCCCGGGATGAACCACCAAGCTTTCTTT. This sequence encodes CAWSTPGMNHQAFF. The rearrangement uses TRBV30 and TRBJ1-1; D call uncertain. The V gene's germline CDR1 is GTSNPN and CDR2 SVGIG (reference sequence). The CDR3 has 14 residues. V lost 2 bases, J lost 9 bases, and 19 bases lay in between.